This paragraph covers one T cell receptor (beta chain) sequence. Its antigen remains unidentified. The read gets to within 3 residues of the CDR3 end, and the germline J gene fills in the rest. The data originate from a study of TET2 disruption in CD19-targeted CAR T cells (dated by TCRdb to the late 2010s). Some background on the complete study: The number of samples was determined by the original clinical trial design and by which samples were available, and no additional inclusion criteria were applied. The study at large found these results: The conclusions about the patient's CAR T cells were based on extensive analysis of only one subject.

Deep sequencing of the TCR beta chain was done using the immunoSEQ assay. The source study handled its data this way. Only productive TCR beta rearrangements went into calculating clonotype frequencies. In TCRdb, the immuneACCESS table is reduced to in-frame sequences with V and J assigned. These tables do not hold every clone; where another copy was compared, an unresolved V gene accounts for under half, and the others remain unexplained. The DNA gave D and trimming, while V, J and clone size come from that table. The table held for this sample gives 25,000 to 30,000 clones. Approximately 2% of the sample comes from the top ten. The germline V gene specifies KGHSH as CDR1 and LQKENI as CDR2. Its CDR3 holds 13 amino acids, cysteine through phenylalanine. The CDR3 was read in part: 30 bases, with the frame set at base 1. The treatment or condition label of this sample denotes: autologous CTL019 cells: CD19 CAR with 4-1BB and CD3 zeta domains. TCR zeta and 4-1BB costimulatory signaling domains were incorporated into the CD19 CAR. Leukapheresis was used to collect T cells from peripheral blood for manufacturing CTL019. The DNeasy Blood and Tissue Kit was used to extract genomic DNA from pre-infusion T cells, peripheral blood, or sorted post-infusion T cells.

Recombination linked TRBV18 to TRBJ1-2, with no D gene named confidently. This sequence was found in a man aged 70-80 years with chronic lymphocytic leukemia. The sample in question was CD8- CAR+ T cells sorted from cultured blood T cells, obtained for CD19 CAR T cell therapy. In light of the paper, this sample's cell subset or site label describes: CD8-negative CAR-positive T cells from the infusion product. CDR3 sequence: CASSPSQSYDYTF. CDR3 DNA, as far as it was read: TGTGCCAGCTCACCGTCACAGTCCTACGAC.